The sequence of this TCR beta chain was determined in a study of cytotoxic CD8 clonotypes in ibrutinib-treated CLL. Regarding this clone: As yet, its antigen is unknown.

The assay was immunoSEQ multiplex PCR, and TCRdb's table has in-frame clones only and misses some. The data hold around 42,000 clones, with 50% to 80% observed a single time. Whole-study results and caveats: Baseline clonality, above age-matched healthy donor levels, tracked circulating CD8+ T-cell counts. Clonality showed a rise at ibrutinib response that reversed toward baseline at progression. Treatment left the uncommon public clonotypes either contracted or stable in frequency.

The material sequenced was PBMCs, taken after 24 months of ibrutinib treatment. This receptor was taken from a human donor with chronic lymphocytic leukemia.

The CDR3 region is CASRGGNSPLHF. CDR3 nucleotides: TGTGCCAGCAGGGGGGGAAATTCACCCCTCCACTTT. V usage is TRBV2 and J usage is TRBJ1-6; maybe TRBD1 (5 bases). Per germline, CDR1 SNHLY and CDR2 FYNNEI. This CDR3 spans 12 amino acids. V was pared by 6 bases and J by 7 bases, with 7 bases between.